This T cell receptor (beta chain) was identified during a study of beta chain features in type 1 diabetes. Study as a whole: Examination spanned some 100 million sorted cells from all samples.

Germline CDR1 is SEHNR and CDR2 is FQNEAQ (reference sequence). J was trimmed by 3 bases and V by 5 bases; bases with no gene match: 4. The CDR3 is 14 residues long. General study findings and limits: VDJ junctions in type 1 diabetes patients carried more deletions and fewer insertions.

This clone was counted a few times. Its antigen is unidentified. All of the isolated RNA was reverse transcribed, so expressed TCRB transcripts were sequenced. The protocol was immunoSEQ multiplex PCR, while the TCRdb copy is restricted to in-frame clones and leaves out a portion. Among 110,000 or so clones listed, 30% to 40% were seen once. V usage is TRBV7-9 and J usage is TRBJ1-5, with TRBD1 matching 7 bases. The sequence was collected from a woman between 18 and 29 years old in good health. The specimen was stem cell memory CD4+ T cells from blood. This CDR3 reads CASSRDSINQPQHF. CDR3 nucleotide sequence: TGTGCCAGCAGCCGGGACAGTATCAATCAGCCCCAGCATTTT.